The 19 T cell receptor beta chains listed next were all sequenced from one sample in a study of beta chain features in type 1 diabetes. Broader study findings: Researchers report that Type 1 diabetes patients had moderately but significantly shorter TCRB CDR3s across all four CD4+ subsets.

These receptors lack a known antigen. The study reverse transcribed the entire isolated RNA, so it sequenced expressed TCRB transcripts. Clones were read by immunoSEQ multiplex PCR, and TCRdb kept only the in-frame ones, dropping some. The table records 500,000 to 650,000 clones, about an eighth of them present only once. The sequenced sample consisted of naive CD4+ T cells from blood. The receptors were sampled from a man aged 25-45 years with type 1 diabetes.

In its sample, this clone was seen a few times. V gene TRBV7-2 combines with J gene TRBJ2-5, with D tentatively TRBD2 (7 bases). Trimming left V 5 bases short and J 2 bases short, with 15 bases between. Germline V lookup: CDR1 SGHTA, CDR2 FQGNSA. The CDR3 is made up of 15 amino acids. In DNA, the CDR3 is TGTGCCAGCAGCCTCGGGGGGCTACCTCAAGAGACCCAGTACTTC. This encodes CASSLGGLPQETQYF.

This clone was counted between two and nine times. The chain is built from TRBV5-1 and TRBJ2-1; 7 bases line up with TRBD1. The CDR3 runs 15 residues. V shed 2 bases, J shed 0 bases, and the junction held 2 bases outside the gene matches. Germline CDR1 is SGHRS and CDR2 is YFSETQ. The CDR3 DNA is TGCGCCAGCAGCTTAACAGGGGCCTCCTACAATGAGCAGTTCTTC. Encoded protein: CASSLTGASYNEQFF.

The gene calls are TRBV5-4 and TRBJ2-5; 10 nucleotides align to TRBD2. The length of the CDR3 is 16 residues. Germline V CDR1 and CDR2: SGHNT, YYREEE (reference sequence). V lost 0 bases, J lost 1 base, and 3 bases stayed unmatched. CDR3 loop: CASSLAQRGGQETQYF. DNA for the CDR3: TGTGCCAGCAGCTTGGCCCAGCGGGGGGGCCAAGAGACCCAGTACTTC.

The CDR3 region is CASSFLETQYF. As DNA, the CDR3 is TGTGCCAGCAGCTTTTTAGAGACCCAGTACTTC. The V call is TRBV13, the J call TRBJ2-5; D not certain. Germline CDR1 PRHDT, CDR2 FYEKMQ (reference sequence). Trimming removed 3 bases at V and 4 bases at J, with 3 bases between. The CDR3 sequence is 11 residues long.

This sequence joins TRBV23-1 and TRBJ1-2; perhaps TRBD1 as D (5 bases). TRBV23-1 is assigned to the ORF class and has an uncertain function. The ends were cut back, 0 bases at V and 6 bases at J, with 11 bases in the middle. The CDR3 extends over 14 amino acids. DNA for the CDR3: TGCGCCAGCAGTCAATCTGGGGCAGGGCATGGCTACACCTTC. The encoded protein is CASSQSGAGHGYTF.

There are a few counts of this clone. V gene TRBV11-3 combines with J gene TRBJ2-3, with 8 bases aligning to TRBD2. This CDR3 region has 16 residues. With 5 bases clipped from V and 0 bases from J, the junction kept 7 bases outside the gene matches. Germline CDR1 is SGHNT and CDR2 is YENEEA. In DNA form, the CDR3 reads TGTGCCAGCAGCCACCGTGCGGGGGGCAGCACAGATACGCAGTATTTT. Its protein product is CASSHRAGGSTDTQYF. The full variable domain, rest sourced from reference TRBV11-3 and TRBJ2-3, is EAGVVQSPRYKIIEKKQPVAFWCNPISGHNTLYWYLQNLGQGPELLIRYENEEAVDDSQLPKDRFSAERLKGVDSTLKIQPAELGDSAVYLCASSHRAGGSTDTQYFGPGTRLTVL.

This clone was seen only a few times. This chain links TRBV30 with TRBJ2-1; D not certain. Trimming left V 2 bases short and J 3 bases short, with 14 bases between. Germline loops: CDR1 GTSNPN, CDR2 SVGIG (reference sequence). The CDR3 consists of 15 residues. The CDR3 DNA sequence: TGTGCCTGGAGTCCCGGCCTTCCCAGCTACAATGAGCAGTTCTTC. Translation gives CAWSPGLPSYNEQFF. The variable domain in full, with the rest retrieved from reference TRBV30 and TRBJ2-1, is SQTIHQWPATLVQPVGSPLSLECTVEGTSNPNLYWYRQAAGRGLQLLFYSVGIGQISSEVPQNLSASRPQDRQFILSSKKLLLSDSGFYLCAWSPGLPSYNEQFFGPGTRLTVL.

The genes are TRBV5-6 and TRBJ2-1, with 9 bases identical to TRBD2. Looked up from germline, CDR1 is SGHDT and CDR2 is YYEEEE. The CDR3 is 15 amino acids. The V gene end was trimmed by 2 bases and the J gene end by 5 bases; junction bases not matched to a gene: 5. The CDR3 reads CASSFYLAGNNEQFF. CDR3 sequence (DNA): TGTGCCAGCAGCTTTTACCTAGCGGGAAACAATGAGCAGTTCTTC. Full variable domain (missing parts from reference TRBV5-6 and TRBJ2-1): DAGVTQSPTHLIKTRGQQVTLRCSPKSGHDTVSWYQQALGQGPQFIFQYYEEEERQRGNFPDRFSGHQFPNYSSELNVNALLLGDSALYLCASSFYLAGNNEQFFGPGTRLTVL.

This clone was counted only a few times. This chain connects TRBV10-3 to TRBJ1-5, with D hard to call. The V end lost 4 bases, the J end lost 1 base, and 11 bases lay between the germline ends. Germline CDR1 reads ENHRY; CDR2 reads SYGVKD. The CDR3 contains 15 residues. The CDR3 region is CAISGLGMSNQPQHF. The CDR3 DNA sequence: TGTGCCATCAGTGGTCTGGGGATGAGCAATCAGCCCCAGCATTTT.

The rearrangement joins TRBV27 to TRBJ1-4; weak D call: TRBD1 (6 bases). The CDR3 extends over 15 amino acids. V lost 7 bases, J lost 7 bases, and 19 bases lay in between. Germline V gene sequence: CDR1 MNHEY, CDR2 SMNVEV (reference sequence). The chain's CDR3 is CASTSGTLVGEKLFF. For the CDR3, the DNA is TGTGCCAGCACTTCCGGGACATTAGTGGGTGAAAAACTGTTTTTT.

This clone was picked up a small number of times. The chain links TRBV7-2 to TRBJ1-2, with 8 positions matching TRBD1. The CDR3 totals 13 residues. Germline V gene data show CDR1 as SGHTA and CDR2 as FQGNSA. J was trimmed by 7 bases and V by 6 bases; bases with no gene match: 7. CDR3 in amino acids: CASRFGQGFGYTF. DNA of the CDR3: TGTGCCAGCAGATTTGGACAGGGCTTTGGCTACACCTTC.

This clone showed up just a few times. The V call is TRBV28, the J call TRBJ2-7; no clear D. The V gene lost 10 bases and the J gene lost 3 bases, with 7 bases spanning the gap. The CDR3 is made up of 10 amino acids. Germline CDR1 and CDR2: MDHEN and SYDVKM. The CDR3 region has the DNA TGTGCCACCGGGCTCTACGAGCAGTACTTC. Translated, it gives CATGLYEQYF.

This clone was observed a handful of times. This chain uses TRBV6-1 with TRBJ2-3; TRBD1 or TRBD2 may be the D gene (5 bases each). In germline, CDR1 is MNHNS, CDR2 SASEGT. This CDR3 region has 14 residues. V dropped 0 bases and J dropped 6 bases, with 10 bases sitting between them. As DNA, the CDR3 is TGTGCCAGCAGTGAAGCGGGGGTTGCCGATACGCAGTATTTT. Protein product: CASSEAGVADTQYF.

This chain uses TRBV18 with TRBJ1-3; unclear D gene. Per the germline V gene, CDR1 is KGHSH and CDR2 is LQKENI. The CDR3 sequence is 15 residues long. V dropped 3 bases and J dropped 9 bases, with 18 bases sitting between them. CDR3 amino acids: CASSPLNGRQATIYF. CDR3 nucleotide sequence: TGTGCCAGCTCACCTCTCAATGGTCGGCAAGCCACCATATATTTT.

The J gene is TRBJ2-1, the V gene TRBV13; D is unresolved. The CDR3 covers 15 residues. Germline V gene data show CDR1 as PRHDT and CDR2 as FYEKMQ (reference sequence). Trimming removed 5 bases from V and 3 bases from J, with 14 bases in between. Written as DNA, the CDR3 is TGTGCCAGCAGCAAGGGTGGGCGCTTCTACAATGAGCAGTTCTTC. Amino acid sequence: CASSKGGRFYNEQFF.

The table lists this clone with a count of one. This chain links TRBV7-2 with TRBJ1-2; no reliable D call. The V end lost 5 bases, the J end lost 4 bases, and 8 bases lay between the germline ends. The CDR3 loop spans 12 amino acids. Germline-derived CDR1 and CDR2 are SGHTA and FQGNSA. Here the CDR3 DNA reads TGTGCCAGCAGCCCGGCCGTCTATGGCTACACCTTC. This encodes CASSPAVYGYTF.

This clone has just a few counts. The chain links TRBV29-1 to TRBJ1-3; D is undetermined. This CDR3 has 13 residues. Germline CDR1 SQVTM, CDR2 ANQGSEA. V lost 2 bases and J 0 bases, leaving 5 bases between the germline ends. CDR3 sequence (DNA): TGCAGCGTTGAAACGAACTCTGGAAACACCATATATTTT. As protein: CSVETNSGNTIYF. The whole variable domain, filled in from reference TRBV29-1 and TRBJ1-3, reads SAVISQKPSRDICQRGTSLTIQCQVDSQVTMMFWYRQQPGQSLTLIATANQGSEATYESGFVIDKFPISRPNLTFSTLTVSNMSPEDSSIYLCSVETNSGNTIYFGEGSWLTVV.

V is TRBV2 and J is TRBJ1-2; 8 bases align to TRBD1. With V trimmed by 6 bases and J by 7 bases, 4 bases remained unmatched. Germline CDR1 is SNHLY and CDR2 is FYNNEI. This CDR3 comprises 12 residues. The DNA of the CDR3 is TGTGCCAGCAGACCGGACAGGGTTGGCTACACCTTC. It is translated as CASRPDRVGYTF.

This clone was detected a few times. The chain carries TRBV7-8 and TRBJ2-7; D may be TRBD2 (5 bases). The CDR3 runs to 16 residues. CDR1 and CDR2 from the germline V gene are SGHVS and FQNEAQ. V dropped 5 bases and J dropped 1 base, with 18 bases sitting between them. CDR3 loop: CASSPIKGEGSYEQYF. CDR3 DNA: TGTGCCAGCAGCCCGATCAAGGGTGAGGGATCCTACGAGCAGTACTTC.